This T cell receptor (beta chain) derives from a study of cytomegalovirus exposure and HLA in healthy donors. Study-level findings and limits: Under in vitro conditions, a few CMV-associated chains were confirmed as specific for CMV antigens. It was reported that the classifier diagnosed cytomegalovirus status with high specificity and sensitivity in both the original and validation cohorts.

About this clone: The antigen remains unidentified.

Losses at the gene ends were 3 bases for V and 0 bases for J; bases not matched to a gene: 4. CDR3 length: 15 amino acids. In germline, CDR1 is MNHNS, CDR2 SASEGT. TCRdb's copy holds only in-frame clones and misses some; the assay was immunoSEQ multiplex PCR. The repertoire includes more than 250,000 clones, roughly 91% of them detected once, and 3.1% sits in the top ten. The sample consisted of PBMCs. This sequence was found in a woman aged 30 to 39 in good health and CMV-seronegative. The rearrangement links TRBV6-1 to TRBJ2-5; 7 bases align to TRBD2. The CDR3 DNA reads TGTGCCAGCAGTGAGTGGGAGGGGTACCAAGAGACCCAGTACTTC. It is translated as CASSEWEGYQETQYF.